The TCR beta chain described here comes from a study of blood T cell repertoires in COVID-19. Study-wide background: From T cells, B-cell-depleted T cells, or PBMCs came the material, which was cDNA or gDNA.

V lost 3 bases to trimming and J lost 5 bases; unmatched junction nucleotides: 6. CDR1 and CDR2 from the germline V gene are MDHEN and SYDVKM. The CDR3 loop spans 16 amino acids. Living in 24 US areas, the participants were between 18 and 89 years of age. Which cohort a participant joined came from the clinical history participants gave. Sequenced by immunoSEQ multiplex PCR; TCRdb stores in-frame clones only, minus some. The repertoire includes hundreds of thousands of clones, about 84% of them detected once, and 6% to 7.5% sits in the top ten. Sequences were obtained from PBMCs or T cells enriched from blood (not recorded which). This TCR was recovered from a woman in her thirties or forties with acute COVID-19. The chain combines TRBV28 with TRBJ1-5, with 11 bases matching TRBD1. The CDR3 bases are TGTGCCAGCAGTTTCGCGGGACAGGGGGGGTATCAGCCCCAGCATTTT. Its protein is CASSFAGQGGYQPQHF.